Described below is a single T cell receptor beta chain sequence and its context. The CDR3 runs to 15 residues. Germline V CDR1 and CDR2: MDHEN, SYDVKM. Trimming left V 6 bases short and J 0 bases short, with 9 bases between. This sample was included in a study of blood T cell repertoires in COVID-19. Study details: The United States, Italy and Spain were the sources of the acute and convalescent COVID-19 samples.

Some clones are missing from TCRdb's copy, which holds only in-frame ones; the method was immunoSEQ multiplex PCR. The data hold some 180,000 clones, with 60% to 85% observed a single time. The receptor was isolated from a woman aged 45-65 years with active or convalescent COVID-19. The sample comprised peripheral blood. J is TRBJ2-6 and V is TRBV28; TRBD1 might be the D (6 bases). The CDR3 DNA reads TGTGCCAGCAGGTCGGACAGCTCTGGGGCCAACGTCCTGACTTTC. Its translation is CASRSDSSGANVLTF.